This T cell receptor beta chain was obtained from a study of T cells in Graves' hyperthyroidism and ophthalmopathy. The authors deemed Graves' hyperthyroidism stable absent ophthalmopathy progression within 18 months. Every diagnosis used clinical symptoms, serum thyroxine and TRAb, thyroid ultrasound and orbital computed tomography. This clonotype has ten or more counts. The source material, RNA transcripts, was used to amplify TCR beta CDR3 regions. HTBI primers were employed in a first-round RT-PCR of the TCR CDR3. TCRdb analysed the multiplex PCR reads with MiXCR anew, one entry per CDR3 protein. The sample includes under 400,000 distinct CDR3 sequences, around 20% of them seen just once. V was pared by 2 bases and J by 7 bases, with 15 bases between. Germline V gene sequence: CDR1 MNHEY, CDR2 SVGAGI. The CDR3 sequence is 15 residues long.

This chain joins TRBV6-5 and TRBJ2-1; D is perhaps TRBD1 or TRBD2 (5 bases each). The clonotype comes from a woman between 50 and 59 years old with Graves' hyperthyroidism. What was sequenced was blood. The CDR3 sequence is CASSYESGRGNEQFF. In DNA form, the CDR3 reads TGTGCCAGCAGTTACGAGTCGGGAAGGGGAAATGAGCAGTTCTTC.